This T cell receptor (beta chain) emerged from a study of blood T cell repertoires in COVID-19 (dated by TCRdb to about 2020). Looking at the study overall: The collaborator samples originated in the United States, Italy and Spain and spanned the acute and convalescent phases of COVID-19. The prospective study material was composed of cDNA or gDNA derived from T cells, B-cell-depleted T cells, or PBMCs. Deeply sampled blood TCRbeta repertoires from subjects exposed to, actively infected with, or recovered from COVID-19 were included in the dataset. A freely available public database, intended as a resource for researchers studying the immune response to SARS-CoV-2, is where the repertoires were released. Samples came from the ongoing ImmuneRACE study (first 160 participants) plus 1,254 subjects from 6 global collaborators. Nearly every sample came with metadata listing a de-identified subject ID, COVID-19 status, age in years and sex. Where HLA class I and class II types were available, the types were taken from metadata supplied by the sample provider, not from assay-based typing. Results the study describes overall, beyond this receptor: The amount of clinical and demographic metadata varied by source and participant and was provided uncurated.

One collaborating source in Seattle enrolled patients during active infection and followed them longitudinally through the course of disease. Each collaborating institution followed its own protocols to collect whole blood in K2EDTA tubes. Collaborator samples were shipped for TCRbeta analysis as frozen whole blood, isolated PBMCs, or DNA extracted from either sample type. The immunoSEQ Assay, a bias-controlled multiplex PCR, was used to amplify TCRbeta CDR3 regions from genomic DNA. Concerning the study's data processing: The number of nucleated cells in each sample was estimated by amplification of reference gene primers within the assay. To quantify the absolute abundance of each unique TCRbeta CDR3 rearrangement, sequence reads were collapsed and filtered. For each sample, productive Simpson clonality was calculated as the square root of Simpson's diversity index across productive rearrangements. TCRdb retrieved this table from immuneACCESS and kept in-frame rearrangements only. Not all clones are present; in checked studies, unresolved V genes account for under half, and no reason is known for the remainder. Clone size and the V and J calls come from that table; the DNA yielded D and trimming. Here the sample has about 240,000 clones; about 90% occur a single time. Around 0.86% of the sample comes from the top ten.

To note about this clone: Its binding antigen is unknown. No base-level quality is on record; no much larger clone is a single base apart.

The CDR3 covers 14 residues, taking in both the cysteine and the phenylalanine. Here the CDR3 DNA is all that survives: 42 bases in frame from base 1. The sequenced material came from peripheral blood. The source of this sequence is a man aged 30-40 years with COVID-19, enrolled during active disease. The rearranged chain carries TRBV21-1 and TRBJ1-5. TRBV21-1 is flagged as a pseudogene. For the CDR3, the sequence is CASSTWFGSQPQHF. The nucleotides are TGTGCCAGCAGCACCTGGTTTGGTAGTCAGCCCCAGCATTTT.